Listed below are T cell receptor beta chains from one sample, sequenced in a study of T cell responses to AZD1222 COVID-19 vaccine. Clones were sequenced by immunoSEQ multiplex PCR, and TCRdb holds only the in-frame ones, with some missing. The sample lists more than 140,000 clones, just over 90% occurring once. Source: peripheral blood, taken on day 0 of MenACWY control vaccination. The receptors shown here come from an adult in good health. Each CDR3 is given with its conserved first and last residue. Each record gives: D gene, V gene, clone size, J gene, CDR3 DNA, CDR3 protein. A D gene is named only where the DNA matches it firmly. Rows give clone size only sometimes, using once, few, many, or a class for an expanded clone.

>NA|TRBV2|NA|TRBJ1-4
TGTGCCAGCAGTACCAGTGGAAAACTGTTTTTT
CASSTSGKLFF
>NA|TRBV2|NA|TRBJ1-2
TGTGCCAGTTCCCTTAAAGGGCAGGGGACGTATTATGGCTACACCTTC
CASSLKGQGTYYGYTF
>TRBD2|TRBV5-6|NA|TRBJ2-7
TGTGCCAGCAGCTACGGGACTAGCGGGGGGTACGAGCAGTACTTC
CASSYGTSGGYEQYF
>TRBD2|TRBV27|NA|TRBJ2-1
TGTGCCAGCACTTCCGGGACTATAAATGAGCAGTTCTTC
CASTSGTINEQFF
>NA|TRBV4-1|NA|TRBJ1-2
TGCGCCAGCAGCCACGAAATGACGGACATCGCTGGCTACACCTTC
CASSHEMTDIAGYTF
>TRBD1|TRBV7-9|once|TRBJ2-7
TGTGCCAGCAGCGAAACCGGGACAGGGGAATACGAGCAGTACTTC
CASSETGTGEYEQYF
>NA|TRBV6-1|NA|TRBJ2-1
TGTGCCAGCAGTGAAGAGTTGAGCAATGAGCAGTTCTTC
CASSEELSNEQFF
>TRBD1|TRBV6-5|NA|TRBJ1-5
TGTGCCAGCAGGACAGGGGATCATCAGCCCCAGCATTTT
CASRTGDHQPQHF
>NA|TRBV28|once|TRBJ1-5
TGTGCCAGCAGTACAGCGGGCCACAATCAGCCCCAGCATTTT
CASSTAGHNQPQHF
>TRBD1|TRBV7-9|NA|TRBJ1-6
TGTGCCAGCAGCTTAGCCCGGACAGGGGAAGGGTCCTATAATTCACCCCTCCACTTT
CASSLARTGEGSYNSPLHF
>TRBD2|TRBV28|NA|TRBJ2-3
TGTGCCAGCAGTTTGGTGGGGTTGCGGGGGGGCACAGATACGCAGTATTTT
CASSLVGLRGGTDTQYF
>NA|TRBV12-3/TRBV12-4|NA|TRBJ2-5
TGTGCCAGCAGTCGACGACAGGACGGGACCCAGTACTTC
CASSRRQDGTQYF
>NA|TRBV14|NA|TRBJ1-2
TGTGCCAGCAGCCCGCTACCGACGGTTAGCTATGGCTACACCTTC
CASSPLPTVSYGYTF
>TRBD1|TRBV18|NA|TRBJ2-1
TGTGCCAGCTCAACTTCGACAGGGGGGGACAATGAGCAGTTCTTC
CASSTSTGGDNEQFF
>TRBD2|TRBV2|NA|TRBJ2-5
TGTGCCAGCAGCGCCACCGGGACTAAAGAGACCCAGTACTTC
CASSATGTKETQYF
>TRBD2|TRBV15|NA|TRBJ2-5
TGTGCCACCAGCAGAGCTGGGGCTAGCGGGGAGACCCAGTACTTC
CATSRAGASGETQYF
>NA|TRBV28|NA|TRBJ1-2
TGTGCCAGCAGTCCCTCGGGGCCCTATGGCTACACCTTC
CASSPSGPYGYTF
>NA|TRBV6-4|once|TRBJ1-1
TGTGCCAGCAGGGGCCGGCAGGCGCGGGGCACGAACACTGAAGCTTTCTTT
CASRGRQARGTNTEAFF
>TRBD1|TRBV15|NA|TRBJ1-2
TGTGCCACCAGCAGTCCGGGACAGGGTGACTATGGCTACACCTTC
CATSSPGQGDYGYTF
>NA|TRBV24-1|NA|TRBJ1-4
TGTGCCACCAGTGCCCAGGGGCTTAATGAAAAACTGTTTTTT
CATSAQGLNEKLFF
>NA|TRBV25-1|NA|TRBJ1-1
TGTGCCAGCACCGTGACAGGCCTGAACACTGAAGCTTTCTTT
CASTVTGLNTEAFF
>NA|TRBV2|NA|TRBJ2-1
TGTGCCAGCAGCAACTACAATGAGCAGTTCTTC
CASSNYNEQFF
>NA|TRBV3-1/TRBV3-2|once|TRBJ1-2
TGTGCCAGCAGCCACGAGGGCTACTATGGCTACACCTTC
CASSHEGYYGYTF
>NA|TRBV24-1|NA|TRBJ2-2
TGTGCCACCAGTGGTGGGGTGAACACCGGGGAGCTGTTTTTT
CATSGGVNTGELFF
>TRBD1|TRBV27|NA|TRBJ1-2
TGTGCCAGCAGTTTAATGGGACAGGGGTTCTATGGCTACACCTTC
CASSLMGQGFYGYTF
>TRBD1|TRBV27|NA|TRBJ2-3
TGTGCCAGCAGTTTATCGATAGGACAGGGGGACAACACAGATACGCAGTATTTT
CASSLSIGQGDNTDTQYF
>NA|TRBV4-1|NA|TRBJ1-4
TGCGCCAGCAGCCAAGTGGATAGGACTAATGAAAAACTGTTTTTT
CASSQVDRTNEKLFF
>NA|TRBV2|NA|TRBJ1-5
TGTGCCAGCAGTGAGGCCACGGCCAATCAGCCCCAGCATTTT
CASSEATANQPQHF
>TRBD1|TRBV11-2|NA|TRBJ2-2
TGTGCCAGCAGGGGATTACAGGGGAAGGCCGGGGAGCTGTTTTTT
CASRGLQGKAGELFF
>NA|TRBV19|NA|TRBJ1-5
TGTGCCAGTAGTATATTCGGCCAACATCAGCCCCAGCATTTT
CASSIFGQHQPQHF
>NA|TRBV6-2/TRBV6-3|NA|TRBJ1-1
TGTGCCAGCAGTTACTCCAGGATAATGAACACTGAAGCTTTCTTT
CASSYSRIMNTEAFF
>TRBD2|TRBV4-3|NA|TRBJ2-1
TGCGCCAGCAGCCAAGCGGGGACTAGCAGGACTCAGTTCTTC
CASSQAGTSRTQFF
>TRBD1|TRBV11-2|NA|TRBJ2-2
TGTGCCAGCAGCTTAGATTATATAGGACAGGGTGTCACCGGGGAGCTGTTTTTT
CASSLDYIGQGVTGELFF
>NA|TRBV5-1|NA|TRBJ2-3
TGCGCCAGCAGTGCCTCAGATACGCAGTATTTT
CASSASDTQYF
>TRBD1|TRBV7-9|NA|TRBJ1-4
TGTGCCAGCAGCCTCGGGACAGGGGTAATTGGAACTAATGAAAAACTGTTTTTT
CASSLGTGVIGTNEKLFF
>TRBD1|TRBV7-9|once|TRBJ2-7
TGTGCCAGCAGCTCGCTGGGCGGGACAGGGGCAACCTACGAGCAGTACTTC
CASSSLGGTGATYEQYF
>TRBD2|TRBV4-1|once|TRBJ2-1
TGCGCCAGCAGCCAGCGACCAGCGGGAGTCAATGAGCAGTTCTTC
CASSQRPAGVNEQFF
>TRBD1|TRBV7-2|NA|TRBJ1-2
TGTGCCAGCAGCACCCGGACAGGTCATTATGGCTACACCTTC
CASSTRTGHYGYTF
>NA|TRBV5-1|NA|TRBJ2-1
TGCGCCAGCAGCTTGGATGTGGGAAATGAGCAGTTCTTC
CASSLDVGNEQFF
>NA|TRBV10-3|NA|TRBJ1-1
TGTGCCATCAGTGAGACTCTGGACGCTGAAGCTTTCTTT
CAISETLDAEAFF
>TRBD2|TRBV15|NA|TRBJ2-1
TGTGCCACCAGCAGAGGACTAGCGGGAGCATACAATGAGCAGTTCTTC
CATSRGLAGAYNEQFF
>TRBD1|TRBV18|NA|TRBJ1-2
TGTGCCAGCTCAACCCGGGACAGCCCCCTTGGCTACACCTTC
CASSTRDSPLGYTF
>TRBD2|TRBV30|NA|TRBJ2-5
TGTGCCTGGAGTGTTTCTAGCGGGGAGACCCAGTACTTC
CAWSVSSGETQYF
>NA|TRBV18|NA|TRBJ1-5
TGTGCCAGCTCCCCAGGGTCCAATCAGCCCCAGCATTTT
CASSPGSNQPQHF
>NA|TRBV4-1|NA|TRBJ2-5
TGCGCCAGCAGCCAAGATCTGGGCAGACGGACCCAGTACTTC
CASSQDLGRRTQYF
>TRBD2|TRBV27|NA|TRBJ2-1
TGTGCCAGCAGTTACTCCGCGGGAGAGTCGAGTAATGAGCAGTTCTTC
CASSYSAGESSNEQFF
>TRBD1|TRBV10-3|NA|TRBJ1-4
TGTGCCATCAGTGAGTCGGAGGGGGCGATGGGCGAAAAACTGTTTTTT
CAISESEGAMGEKLFF
>TRBD1|TRBV27|NA|TRBJ2-7
TGTGCCAGCAGTCTATCGACAGGGGGGGAGCAGTACTTC
CASSLSTGGEQYF
>NA|TRBV7-9|once|TRBJ2-1
TGTGCCAGCAGCTTAGCGGCCGAGGGGGAGCAGTTCTTC
CASSLAAEGEQFF
>NA|TRBV5-1|NA|TRBJ2-7
TGCGCCAGCAGCTTGGTAGGGCGCGAGCAGTACTTC
CASSLVGREQYF
>NA|TRBV5-1|NA|TRBJ1-2
TGCGCCAGCAGCTTGAGTGGACAGTTACTGTCTTCCTACTATGGCTACACCTTC
CASSLSGQLLSSYYGYTF
>NA|TRBV2|NA|TRBJ1-2
TGTGCCAGCAGCCTAGACAGTTATGGCTACACCTTC
CASSLDSYGYTF
>NA|TRBV7-2|NA|TRBJ2-4
TGTGCCAGCAGCTTAAGGGGGGAAAGGAACATTCAGTACTTC
CASSLRGERNIQYF
>TRBD1|TRBV11-3|NA|TRBJ2-1
TGTGCCAGCAGCTTAGAAGGGGGCCAGTCCTACAATGAGCAGTTCTTC
CASSLEGGQSYNEQFF
>NA|TRBV27|NA|TRBJ1-6
TGTGCCAGCAGTTACAGGGCCGGTTCACCCCTCCACTTT
CASSYRAGSPLHF
>TRBD1|TRBV4-3|NA|TRBJ2-7
TGCGCCAGCAGCCCCCGGGACAGGGCCCCCTACGAGCAGTACTTC
CASSPRDRAPYEQYF
>NA|TRBV28|NA|TRBJ1-5
TGTGCCAGCAGCCTCCCCGTAGGGCCCCAGCATTTT
CASSLPVGPQHF